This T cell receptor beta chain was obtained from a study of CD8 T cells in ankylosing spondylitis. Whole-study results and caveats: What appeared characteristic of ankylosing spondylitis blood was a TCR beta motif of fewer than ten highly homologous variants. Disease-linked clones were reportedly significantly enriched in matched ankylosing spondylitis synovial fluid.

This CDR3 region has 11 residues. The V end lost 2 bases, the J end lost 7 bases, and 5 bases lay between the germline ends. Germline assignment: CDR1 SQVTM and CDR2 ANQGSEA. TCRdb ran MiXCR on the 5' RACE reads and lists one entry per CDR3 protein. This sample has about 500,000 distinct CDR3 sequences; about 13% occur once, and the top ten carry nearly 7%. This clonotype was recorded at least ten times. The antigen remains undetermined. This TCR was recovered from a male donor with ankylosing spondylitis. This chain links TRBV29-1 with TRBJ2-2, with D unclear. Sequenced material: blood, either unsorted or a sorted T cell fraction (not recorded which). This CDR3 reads CSVERGGELFF. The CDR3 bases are TGCAGCGTTGAACGTGGCGGGGAGCTGTTTTTT.